This T cell receptor (beta chain) is from a study of post-analysis software for immune sequencing data. A remark on this clonotype: Antigen: not known.

Whole-study results and caveats: With F measure, samples from one preparation batch clustered together strongly. TRBV5-6, TRBV5-1 and TRBV20-1 were among four or five TRBV segments more frequent in patients than controls. Significantly lower normalized Chao1 diversity was seen in multiple sclerosis patients than in controls.

The authors incorporated unique molecular identifiers into the TCR beta cDNA libraries. TCRdb itself ran the PCR reads through MiXCR, one entry per CDR3 protein. The repertoire holds some 690,000 distinct CDR3 sequences, with just under 30% as singletons. Trimming left V 0 bases short and J 5 bases short, with 13 bases between. Germline-derived CDR1 and CDR2 are LNHNV and YYDKDF (reference sequence). The CDR3 has 15 amino acids. This TCR derives from a girl aged 5 to 17 with multiple sclerosis. J is TRBJ1-2 and V is TRBV15; a weak D match, TRBD1 (6 bases). The sequenced material came from blood. The CDR3 nucleotides read TGTGCCACCAGCAGAGAGGGCAGGGGAGGATATGGCTACACCTTC. Translated: CATSREGRGGYGYTF.